This TCR beta chain was sequenced in a study of neurological immune-mediated disorders (dated by TCRdb to between 2017 and 2020). About the study as a whole: Using UMI-based sequencing, the study compared peripheral blood TCR-beta repertoires from patients with HTLV-I-associated myelopathy (HAM/TSP), patients with multiple sclerosis, and healthy controls. Longitudinal samples, technical triplicates and paired sorted CD4+ and CD8+ T-cell subsets, alongside PBMC samples, were included among the 106 TCR-beta libraries. The cohort comprised approximately 67 subjects: 15 or so HAM/TSP patients, roughly 34 multiple sclerosis patients and about 20 healthy controls.

This clonotype was seen many times. The antigen this receptor binds is unknown. Per-base quality was not reported, and no clone a single base away is much larger than it. The paper's findings and limits, for the study overall: TCR clonal expansion was highest in HAM/TSP patients and lowest in MS patients, with MS patients falling below even healthy controls. Expanded clones from different subjects shared no identical CDR3 amino acid sequences, which suggests that TCR-beta repertoires were private in all groups.

CDR1 and CDR2 were assigned from the germline V gene as MDHEN and SYDVKM. V lost 1 base and J lost 12 bases; the stretch between them is 10 bases long. Reading from cysteine to phenylalanine, the CDR3 counts 11 amino acids. Only the CDR3 region is kept as DNA, spanning 33 bases read in frame from base 1. cDNA was synthesized by template-switch 5'RACE using a primer carrying a 10-nucleotide random unique molecular identifier by which each TCR transcript was tagged. Over 190 million TCR-beta sequences, covering 15-18 subjects, were produced in each sequencing run. The RNeasy kit was used to extract total RNA. The KAPA Real-time Library Amplification kit was used to amplify TCR-beta VDJ regions with primers targeting the TCR constant region and the 5'RACE anchor. A first PCR added sample indexes and Illumina adaptors, after which a second PCR increased the library yield. After Ampure bead purification, the TCR product of roughly 650 bp was size-selected on a 2% E-gel SizeSelection system. Before pooling, libraries had their quality checked on a Bioanalyzer, their concentration measured with Qubit, and their quantity determined with the Kapa Library Quantification kit. An Illumina HiSeq 2500 sequenced the libraries paired-end 2 x 150 bp. To increase sequence diversity, about 23-30% phiX was spiked into each library pool. The source study handled its data this way. The UMI-based MiGEC pipeline processed quality-filtered reads and removed over 80% of raw TCR sequences during error correction. IMGT germline references were used for aligning VDJ genes, and each clonotype was defined as a unique CDR3 amino acid sequence together with its V-J genes. VDJtools evaluated clonal expansion, Shannon diversity and CDR3 relatedness (CalcPairwiseDistances, ClusterSamples); CLCbio workbench built phylogenetic trees. Using coefficient-of-variation modelling across technical triplicates, the study counted a clone as expanded if it had at least 8 unique UMIs. The raw public reads went through TCRdb reprocessing: fastp at Q25, MiXCR clone calling, in-frame beta chains kept. Each CDR3 protein appears once, grouped with its most common genes and DNA. The V and J calls here are based on TCRdb, not the publication. Recorded for this sample are more than 70,000 distinct CDR3 sequences; under 13% of them occurred a single time. Clones ranked in the top ten supply about 1.8% of the sample.

The healthy controls were volunteers from a blood bank in Maryland, USA. Unsorted PBMC libraries were generated from 2 million PBMCs stored in RNAlater at -80 °C until RNA extraction. Peripheral blood underwent Ficoll-Hypaque density gradient centrifugation to isolate PBMCs, which were then cryopreserved in liquid nitrogen. This sequence uses TRBV28 and TRBJ2-7; tentative D gene TRBD1, with 5 bases matching. Material: PBMCs. This receptor was taken from a man aged 35 to 55 in good health. The DNA sequence follows: TGTGCCAGCAGTTTATTTCAGGGTCTGTACTTC. Translated, it reads CASSLFQGLYF.